This T cell receptor (beta chain) was captured by sequencing in a study of blood T cell repertoires in COVID-19. The wider study: The United States, Italy and Spain were the sources of the acute and convalescent COVID-19 samples.

The assay was immunoSEQ multiplex PCR, and TCRdb's table has in-frame clones only and misses some. In the table there are 150,000 to 200,000 clones, around nine tenths of which are singletons. CDR1 is KGHSY, CDR2 FQNENV, per germline. The V and J ends lost 4 bases and 7 bases respectively, with 14 bases between them. CDR3 size: 15 residues. The clonotype comes from a woman between 18 and 29 years old who had recovered from COVID-19. The specimen was peripheral blood. The rearrangement joins TRBV16 to TRBJ1-6, with D maybe TRBD1 (6 bases). The CDR3, as DNA: TGTGCCAGCAGCCCCCCCGGGACACGGAATTCACCCCTCCACTTT. Translation gives CASSPPGTRNSPLHF.